This T cell receptor (beta chain) was sequenced in a study of cytomegalovirus exposure and HLA in healthy donors. Whole-study results and caveats: The likely origin of a cluster of highly shared sequence variants was a sequencing artifact. When analyzed later, the rates of TCR association showed variation by HLA locus, with DRB1 the most and HLA-C the fewest. A later analysis linked a missense variant in DCLRE1C to the trimming of TCR beta V and J genes.

For this clone: Its antigen is unknown.

V trimming: 2 bases; J trimming: 5 bases; junction bases outside the gene matches: 4. There are 16 residues in the CDR3. In germline, CDR1 is ENHRY, CDR2 SYGVKD. The PCR used 60 Vbeta and 13 Jbeta primers. Only in-frame clones appear in the TCRdb table, and some are missing; sequencing was by immunoSEQ multiplex PCR. The table shows about 150,000 clones, with 70% to 85% occurring only once. This sequence joins TRBV10-3 and TRBJ2-1, with TRBD2 matching over 12 bases. The sequence was obtained from a male donor in good health and CMV-seronegative. The sample was PBMCs. The CDR3, as DNA: TGTGCCATCAGTGAGGCTAGCGGGGGGGCCAACAATGAGCAGTTCTTC. This gives the protein CAISEASGGANNEQFF.